A single sample gave rise to the 24 T cell receptor beta chains below, sequenced in a study of T cell changes during pregnancy in multiple sclerosis. Generated by immunoSEQ multiplex PCR, the TCRdb table keeps only in-frame clones and is missing some. The repertoire holds tens of thousands of clones, with more than 85% as singletons. The sequencing here drew on CD4+ T cells from peripheral blood mononuclear cells, taken in the second trimester of pregnancy. The receptors here all came from a female donor in good health, enrolled as a control in a pregnancy study.

The chain employs TRBV27 and TRBJ1-2, with 7 bases identical to TRBD1. This CDR3 region has 15 residues. V was clipped by 9 bases and J by 5 bases; unmatched bases: 15. Germline values: CDR1 MNHEY, CDR2 SMNVEV (reference sequence). The CDR3 loop is CARTITRQGSYGYTF. The CDR3 DNA reads as TGTGCCAGAACGATTACTCGACAGGGTAGTTATGGCTACACCTTC.

This chain uses TRBV5-8 with TRBJ2-7; 7 nucleotides align to TRBD1. This CDR3 region has 15 residues. V lost 4 bases and J lost 0; bases outside the gene matches: 7. Germline values: CDR1 SGHTS, CDR2 YDEGEE. The CDR3 protein is CASSEGQRASYEQYF. CDR3 nucleotide sequence: TGTGCCAGCAGCGAGGGACAGCGAGCCTCCTACGAGCAGTACTTC.

V gene TRBV7-8 combines with J gene TRBJ1-2; D is undetermined. Deletions cut 1 base from V and 4 bases from J, with 16 bases between. The CDR3 consists of 16 residues. Germline loops: CDR1 SGHVS, CDR2 FQNEAQ. The CDR3 protein is CASSLGLRGVGYGYTF. The CDR3 DNA reads TGTGCCAGCAGCTTAGGGCTCAGAGGCGTTGGCTATGGCTACACCTTC.

Concerning this clone: A read error may produce the germline difference seen at one junction end. The DNA of the CDR3 is TGTGCCAGCAGCCCTCGCCCGACAGGGGGCTCCCACGAGCAGTACTTC. This sequence encodes CASSPRPTGGSHEQYF. The chain carries TRBV7-3 and TRBJ2-7, with TRBD1 identical over 10 bases. The CDR3 covers 16 residues. Germline V CDR1 and CDR2: SGHTA, FQGTGA.

The chain combines TRBV14 with TRBJ2-1; 12 nucleotides agree with TRBD1. V lost 2 bases and J lost 6; bases outside the gene matches: 17. Germline V gives CDR1 SGHDN, CDR2 FVKESK. This CDR3 spans 20 amino acids. In nucleotides, the CDR3 is TGTGCCAGCAGCCAAACCGGGACAGGGGGCTCGGTCCTAAAAATCAATGAGCAGTTCTTC. Its translation: CASSQTGTGGSVLKINEQFF. Variable domain in full (rest from reference TRBV14 and TRBJ2-1): EAGVTQFPSHSVIEKGQTVTLRCDPISGHDNLYWYRRVMGKEIKFLLHFVKESKQDESGMPNNRFLAERTGGTYSTLKVQPAELEDSGVYFCASSQTGTGGSVLKINEQFFGPGTRLTVL.

With respect to this clone: At one end the junction does not follow the germline gene, possibly because of a read error. The chain uses TRBV10-3 and TRBJ1-1; D remains ambiguous. Germline V gene data show CDR1 as ENHRY and CDR2 as SYGVKD. CDR3 size: 14 residues. CDR3 nucleotides: TGTGCCATCAAGCCCCCCCTAGTGAACGCTGAAGCTTTCTTT. Translating it yields CAIKPPLVNAEAFF.

The rearrangement joins TRBV6-7 to TRBJ1-3, with D hard to call. TRBV6-7 is flagged as an ORF with uncertain function. The CDR3 loop spans 14 amino acids. Between the trimmed V and J ends, which lost 1 base and 2 bases, there was a span of 6 bases. The CDR3 bases are TGTGCCAGCAGTTACTGTCAGGCTGGAAACACCATATATTTT. Its translation is CASSYCQAGNTIYF.

J is TRBJ2-3 and V is TRBV7-9; TRBD2 agrees at 16 bases. The germline gives CDR1 SEHNR, CDR2 FQNEAQ (reference sequence). With V trimmed by 4 bases and J by 7 bases, 11 bases remained unmatched. This CDR3 region has 18 residues. DNA of the CDR3: TGTGCCAGCAGCTACCCCGGGACTAGCGGGAGGGCCTTAAATACGCAGTATTTT. It yields the protein CASSYPGTSGRALNTQYF.

This clone was recorded once. The chain recombines TRBV9 with TRBJ2-3; TRBD2 might be the D (5 bases). CDR3 length: 13 residues. The germline V and J ends were trimmed by 2 bases and 5 bases, with 9 bases remaining between them. Germline CDR1 is SGDLS and CDR2 is YYNGEE. The CDR3 nucleotides read TGTGCCAGCAGCGTGGGAGTAGGAGATACGCAGTATTTT. This encodes CASSVGVGDTQYF.

The chain carries TRBV7-9 and TRBJ2-1; D is perhaps TRBD2 (6 bases). V lost 5 bases to trimming and J lost 4 bases, with 18 bases between them. CDR1 and CDR2 from the germline V gene are SEHNR and FQNEAQ (reference sequence). The length of the CDR3 is 16 residues. The CDR3 here is CASSVSGTRQYNEQFF. The CDR3 nucleotides read TGTGCCAGCAGCGTGTCCGGGACTCGGCAATACAATGAGCAGTTCTTC. The complete variable domain, with remaining parts taken from reference TRBV7-9 and TRBJ2-1, reads DTGVSQNPRHKITKRGQNVTFRCDPISEHNRLYWYRQTLGQGPEFLTYFQNEAQLEKSRLLSDRFSAERPKGSFSTLEIQRTEQGDSAMYLCASSVSGTRQYNEQFFGPGTRLTVL.

This chain uses TRBV28 with TRBJ2-7; perhaps TRBD2 as D (5 bases). There are 16 residues in the CDR3. Trimming shortened V by 8 bases and J by 3 bases, and 23 bases separated the two germline ends. The germline V gene encodes CDR1 MDHEN and CDR2 SYDVKM. DNA for the CDR3: TGTGCCAGCCTACCGGCTACTTGGGAGAACCTCTACGAGCAGTACTTC. This sequence encodes CASLPATWENLYEQYF.

This chain links TRBV29-1 with TRBJ2-5; D is undetermined. Trimming took off 4 bases at V and 3 bases at J, with 9 bases between the two ends. Germline V gene sequence: CDR1 SQVTM, CDR2 ANQGSEA. This CDR3 contains 12 residues. CDR3 residues: CSVGAWEETQYF. CDR3 nucleotides: TGCAGCGTTGGGGCCTGGGAAGAGACCCAGTACTTC.

This chain joins TRBV28 and TRBJ1-2; TRBD1 might be the D (6 bases). This CDR3 contains 12 residues. V lost 3 bases and J 5 bases, leaving 7 bases between the germline ends. The V gene's germline CDR1 is MDHEN and CDR2 SYDVKM. Here the CDR3 DNA reads TGTGCCAGCAGTTTGGACAGTTATGGCTACACCTTC. The encoded protein is CASSLDSYGYTF.

This rearrangement joins TRBV5-4 to TRBJ1-4; D ambiguous. In germline, CDR1 is SGHNT, CDR2 YYREEE (reference sequence). This CDR3 is 16 amino acids long. V was pared by 0 bases and J by 1 base, with 10 bases between. The DNA of the CDR3 is TGTGCCAGCAGCTTGGGCCCAGGTGGAACTAATGAAAAACTGTTTTTT. Translated: CASSLGPGGTNEKLFF.

The chain combines TRBV19 with TRBJ2-3; D may be TRBD1 (6 bases). The CDR3 is made up of 12 amino acids. Germline values: CDR1 LNHDA, CDR2 SQIVND (reference sequence). The V gene lost 5 bases and the J gene lost 5 bases, with 8 bases spanning the gap. The CDR3 sequence: CASSVTGDTQYF. DNA for the CDR3: TGTGCCAGTAGTGTGACAGGAGATACGCAGTATTTT.

This clone was detected a few times. The chain links TRBV7-9 to TRBJ2-1; 7 bases line up with TRBD2. The CDR3 is 15 amino acids. From germline, CDR1 is SEHNR and CDR2 FQNEAQ (reference sequence). Germline trimming cut 5 bases from V and 0 bases from J; bases unmatched to any gene: 4. The CDR3 sequence: CASSPGRSSYNEQFF. The CDR3 nucleotides read TGTGCCAGCAGCCCCGGGAGGAGCTCCTACAATGAGCAGTTCTTC. The full variable domain, with the rest looked up from reference TRBV7-9 and TRBJ2-1, is DTGVSQNPRHKITKRGQNVTFRCDPISEHNRLYWYRQTLGQGPEFLTYFQNEAQLEKSRLLSDRFSAERPKGSFSTLEIQRTEQGDSAMYLCASSPGRSSYNEQFFGPGTRLTVL.

The chain links TRBV9 to TRBJ2-7, with TRBD1 matching 8 bases. V trimming: 4 bases; J trimming: 1 base; junction bases outside the gene matches: 4. CDR3 length: 14 amino acids. Germline loops: CDR1 SGDLS, CDR2 YYNGEE. The CDR3 region is CASSRQGTSYEQYF. CDR3 nucleotides: TGTGCCAGCAGCAGACAGGGGACTTCCTACGAGCAGTACTTC.

V usage is TRBV6-5 and J usage is TRBJ2-3; D unresolved. V dropped 7 bases and J dropped 3 bases, with 5 bases sitting between them. This CDR3 contains 11 residues. CDR1 and CDR2 from the germline V gene are MNHEY and SVGAGI. Written as DNA, the CDR3 is TGTGCCAGCACCCATACAGATACGCAGTATTTT. Residues: CASTHTDTQYF.

This chain joins TRBV7-9 and TRBJ2-3; TRBD2 might be the D (7 bases). This CDR3 has 15 residues. Trimming left V 7 bases short and J 5 bases short, with 19 bases between. CDR1 is SEHNR and CDR2 is FQNEAQ in the germline V gene (reference sequence). The CDR3 here is CASTISGGRGDTQYF. The CDR3 region has the DNA TGTGCCAGCACCATCTCCGGGGGGCGGGGAGATACGCAGTATTTT.

This chain joins TRBV5-5 and TRBJ2-7; possible D gene TRBD2, 7 bases. The CDR3 has 15 residues. V was cut by 3 bases and J by 5 bases, with 18 bases left in between. Germline CDR1 is SGHKS and CDR2 is YYEKEE (reference sequence). As DNA, the CDR3 is TGTGCCAGCAGCTGGTCGGGGGGCCTTCAGCACGAGCAGTACTTC. It yields the protein CASSWSGGLQHEQYF.

This CDR3 reads CASSRNYQETQYF. The CDR3 DNA follows: TGTGCCAGCAGCAGAAACTACCAAGAGACCCAGTACTTC. The chain recombines TRBV7-3 with TRBJ2-5; the D is unclear. Germline V gene sequence: CDR1 SGHTA, CDR2 FQGTGA. Trimming took 5 bases from V and 0 from J, leaving 7 bases between them. CDR3 size: 13 residues.

The rearrangement joins TRBV5-6 to TRBJ2-7, with D perhaps matching TRBD2 (6 bases). Germline assignment: CDR1 SGHDT and CDR2 YYEEEE. The CDR3 contains 15 residues. The germline V and J ends were trimmed by 4 bases and 2 bases, with 16 bases remaining between them. This chain's CDR3 is CASSSLEAGAYEQYF. Here the CDR3 DNA reads TGTGCCAGCAGCAGCCTGGAAGCGGGCGCCTACGAGCAGTACTTC.

In its sample, this clone was seen once. The V call is TRBV2, the J call TRBJ2-5; 10 positions match TRBD1. This CDR3 is 17 amino acids long. The J segment lost 4 bases and the V segment lost 2 bases, leaving 10 bases of the junction unmatched. Germline values: CDR1 SNHLY, CDR2 FYNNEI. The CDR3, as DNA: TGTGCCAGCAGTGAATCTAGGACAGGGGGACGCCGAGAGACCCAGTACTTC. Translating gives CASSESRTGGRRETQYF.

The chain uses TRBV28 and TRBJ2-7, with D tentatively TRBD2 (6 bases). Deletions cut 4 bases from V and 2 bases from J, with 12 bases between. Per the germline V gene, CDR1 is MDHEN and CDR2 is SYDVKM. The CDR3 loop spans 14 amino acids. The CDR3 coding sequence is TGTGCCAGCAGTTCGCCTAGCGTAACCTACGAGCAGTACTTC. As protein: CASSSPSVTYEQYF.